This T cell receptor (beta chain) was sequenced in a study of T cell repertoires in cytomegalovirus infection. Study-wide background: In the study, CMV epitopes included recently identified HLA-C-restricted and well-studied HLA-B-restricted ones. Indicated by public TCR beta signatures were CMV infection and matching HLA type. Study-wide points: Ex vivo, HLA-C-restricted CMV-specific TCR beta clonotypes prevailed over the rest of the response. Individuals carrying CMV plus the relevant HLA were identified by cumulative frequency of public TCR beta families.

Turning to this clonotype: The target antigen is unknown.

TCRdb called the reads again in MiXCR, with one record for every CDR3 protein. Here the sample spans roughly 90,000 distinct CDR3 sequences, 20% to 30% being singletons. The CDR3 runs to 14 residues. Trimming stripped 3 bases from V and 9 bases from J, with 15 bases between. Germline assignment: CDR1 SGHDN and CDR2 FVKESK. Specimen: CD8+ T cells from cultured PBMCs, collected from culture after CMV antigen stimulation. This receptor was taken from a human donor in good health (CMV status not recorded). Some clones in this sample may be carry-over from other donors' samples. V is TRBV14 and J is TRBJ2-1; a possible D gene is TRBD2 (5 bases). The CDR3 region is CASSHSLAGGEQFF. The CDR3 DNA reads TGTGCCAGCAGCCACTCCCTAGCCGGCGGTGAGCAGTTCTTC.